The TCR beta chain described here comes from a study of cytomegalovirus exposure and HLA in healthy donors. Study background: An analysis done earlier identified 90 million to 120 million unique TCR beta sequences from approximately 170 million T cells. There were some 81 million unique TCRs (from HLA-typed donors) in an early data release. The study, taken as a whole, reports: Analyzed later, association rates of TCRs varied across HLA loci, with DRB1 most and HLA-C fewest.

With respect to this clone: Its antigen is as yet unknown.

13 Jbeta primers and 60 Vbeta primers were used for the PCR. Only in-frame clones appear in the TCRdb table, and some are missing; sequencing was by immunoSEQ multiplex PCR. The data hold some 120,000 clones, with around 83% observed a single time. This receptor was obtained from a man aged 25-45 years in good health and CMV-seropositive. The sequenced material came from PBMCs.

CDR3 DNA: TGTGCCAGCAGCAAAGAAGACAGGGGTCCCACCAAAGAGACCCAGTACTTC. Its protein product is CASSKEDRGPTKETQYF. The J gene is TRBJ2-5, the V gene TRBV21-1; TRBD1 reflects the table's D call only, with no check against the DNA. TRBV21-1 is shown as a pseudogene. This CDR3 spans 17 amino acids.